These 14 T cell receptor beta chains came from one sample sequenced in a study of cytomegalovirus exposure and HLA in healthy donors. PCR involved 60 Vbeta and 13 Jbeta primers. Libraries were prepared by immunoSEQ multiplex PCR; TCRdb keeps only in-frame clonotypes and omits some of them. The repertoire consists of 170,000 or so clones, with around 80% occurring once and the leading ten covering 6.3%. Sequenced input: PBMCs. The receptor source for this set is a male donor in good health and CMV-seropositive.

The chain recombines TRBV9 with TRBJ1-6, with D hard to call. The V gene lost 0 bases and the J gene lost 9 bases, with 10 bases spanning the gap. The CDR3 has 14 amino acids. Germline V CDR1 and CDR2: SGDLS, YYNGEE. The CDR3 nucleotides read TGTGCCAGCAGCGTAGGGGGTCTAGCTTCACCCCTCCACTTT. Amino acid sequence: CASSVGGLASPLHF.

In its sample, this clone was seen once. The gene calls are TRBV13 and TRBJ2-7; the match to TRBD2 covers 14 bases. Per the germline V gene, CDR1 is PRHDT and CDR2 is FYEKMQ (reference sequence). CDR3 length equals 16 residues. V lost 5 bases to trimming and J lost 6 bases; unmatched junction nucleotides: 9. DNA for the CDR3: TGTGCCAGCAGCCACGGGACTAGCGGGGGATCTCTCGAGCAGTACTTC. Protein product: CASSHGTSGGSLEQYF.

This chain links TRBV27 with TRBJ1-2; a possible D gene is TRBD1 (6 bases). The V end was cut by 5 bases, the J end by 8 bases, with 15 bases between. This CDR3 region has 13 residues. Germline assignment: CDR1 MNHEY and CDR2 SMNVEV (reference sequence). The CDR3 is CASSRPGGGGYTF. In nucleotides, the CDR3 is TGTGCCAGCAGTAGGCCGGGAGGGGGAGGCTACACCTTC.

The CDR3 DNA reads as TGCGCCAGCAGGGTCGGACTAGCGGGAGTCAACTCCTACAATGAGCAGTTCTTC. The encoded protein is CASRVGLAGVNSYNEQFF. The chain joins TRBV5-1 to TRBJ2-1, with 13 bases fitting TRBD2. This CDR3 spans 18 amino acids. V was clipped by 5 bases and J by 0 bases; unmatched bases: 8. Per germline, CDR1 SGHRS and CDR2 YFSETQ. Complete variable domain (other parts from reference TRBV5-1 and TRBJ2-1): KAGVTQTPRYLIKTRGQQVTLSCSPISGHRSVSWYQQTPGQGLQFLFEYFSETQRNKGNFPGRFSGRQFSNSRSEMNVSTLELGDSALYLCASRVGLAGVNSYNEQFFGPGTRLTVL.

The gene calls are TRBV18 and TRBJ1-4; 8 bases match TRBD1. CDR3 length: 15 amino acids. Unmatched junction bases numbered 6, after V lost 1 base and J lost 8 bases. CDR1 and CDR2 (germline): KGHSH, LQKENI. The CDR3 is CASSPRDRGGEKLFF. The CDR3 DNA reads TGTGCCAGCTCACCACGCGACAGGGGCGGGGAAAAACTGTTTTTT. Using reference TRBV18 and TRBJ1-4 for the parts outside the CDR3, the full variable domain is NAGVMQNPRHLVRRRGQEARLRCSPMKGHSHVYWYRQLPEEGLKFMVYLQKENIIDESGMPKERFSAEFPKEGPSILRIQQVVRGDSAAYFCASSPRDRGGEKLFFGSGTQLSVL.

The rearrangement uses TRBV2 and TRBJ1-4; D unresolved. The germline CDR1 and CDR2 sequences are SNHLY and FYNNEI. V was clipped by 3 bases and J by 0 bases, with 11 bases between them. The CDR3 has 16 residues. CDR3 region: CASSDPGTPTNEKLFF. In nucleotides, the CDR3 is TGTGCCAGCAGTGATCCAGGCACCCCAACTAATGAAAAACTGTTTTTT.

The chain is built from TRBV7-9 and TRBJ2-1; possibly TRBD1 for D (5 bases). This CDR3 contains 12 residues. The germline V gene encodes CDR1 SEHNR and CDR2 FQNEAQ (reference sequence). V was trimmed by 5 bases and J by 5 bases, leaving 7 bases between them. The CDR3 DNA reads as TGTGCCAGCAGCCCGACAGACAATGAGCAGTTCTTC. It yields the protein CASSPTDNEQFF.

This clone was detected only once. The chain recombines TRBV5-4 with TRBJ2-3; 15 nucleotides match TRBD2. The CDR3 length is 18 residues. The germline V gene encodes CDR1 SGHNT and CDR2 YYREEE (reference sequence). V was pared by 4 bases and J by 2 bases, with 8 bases of the junction left unmatched. The CDR3 sequence is CASSPGLAGGVFTDTQYF. CDR3 sequence (DNA): TGTGCCAGCAGCCCTGGACTAGCGGGAGGGGTATTCACAGATACGCAGTATTTT.

The chain uses TRBV9 and TRBJ2-3; 8 bases agree with TRBD2. Germline V gives CDR1 SGDLS, CDR2 YYNGEE. V lost 0 bases, J lost 5 bases, and 5 bases stayed unmatched. This CDR3 comprises 15 residues. The CDR3 reads CASSVDGRAVDTQYF. CDR3 DNA: TGTGCCAGCAGCGTAGACGGGAGGGCCGTAGATACGCAGTATTTT.

The chain carries TRBV18 and TRBJ1-1; a possible D gene is TRBD1 (5 bases). The CDR3 spans 15 residues. V was cut by 3 bases and J by 4 bases, with 15 bases left in between. Looked up from germline, CDR1 is KGHSH and CDR2 is LQKENI. Written as DNA, the CDR3 is TGTGCCAGCTCACCGTCCGGGACTCCCCCCACTGAAGCTTTCTTT. Translated, it gives CASSPSGTPPTEAFF.

The chain carries TRBV4-1 and TRBJ2-4; 8 bases fit TRBD1. The CDR3 spans 15 residues. Looked up from germline, CDR1 is MGHRA and CDR2 is YSYEKL. V lost 4 bases and J lost 2; bases outside the gene matches: 4. The CDR3 DNA follows: TGCGCCAGCAGCCTAAGACAGGGGCCCAAAAACATTCAGTACTTC. This gives the protein CASSLRQGPKNIQYF.

The chain has TRBV9 and TRBJ2-7; 12 positions match TRBD2. The CDR3 covers 13 residues. Germline loops: CDR1 SGDLS, CDR2 YYNGEE. After removal of 6 bases from V and 6 bases from J, the junction contained 4 bases not matched to a gene. The DNA of the CDR3 is TGTGCCAGCAACCCTAGCGGGAGGGGCGAGCAGTACTTC. It translates to CASNPSGRGEQYF.

This chain links TRBV28 with TRBJ2-1; tentatively, D is TRBD2 (5 bases). Germline V gene lookup returns CDR1 MDHEN and CDR2 SYDVKM. Trimming removed 5 bases at V and 12 bases at J, with 14 bases between. CDR3 length equals 12 residues. The CDR3 nucleotides are TGTGCCAGCAGTCCTACTAGGTTGGGGCAGTTCTTC. This sequence encodes CASSPTRLGQFF.

This clone showed up just a few times. This chain links TRBV27 with TRBJ2-7; a weak D match, TRBD2 (6 bases). Trimming took off 2 bases at V and 2 bases at J, with 10 bases between the two ends. The CDR3 is made up of 14 amino acids. Germline values: CDR1 MNHEY, CDR2 SMNVEV (reference sequence). The CDR3 protein is CASSLKRATYEQYF. CDR3 coding DNA: TGTGCCAGCAGTTTAAAGCGGGCTACCTACGAGCAGTACTTC.